These 9 T cell receptor beta chains were all obtained from the same sample, sequenced in a study of identical twins. Each CDR3 protein is one row after TCRdb ran MiXCR on the 5' RACE reads. The sample yields approximately 470,000 distinct CDR3 sequences, 13% to 15% seen once. These records were also assigned to another study, of yellow fever vaccine responses in identical twins.

The sequencing input was CD4+ T cells sorted from blood. These receptors came from a woman between 18 and 30 years old in good health.

This chain joins TRBV12-3 or TRBV12-4 and TRBJ2-7; 11 bases line up with TRBD1. Trimming at V came to 6 bases and at J to 7 bases, leaving 11 bases not matched to a gene. The CDR3 has 15 amino acids. This CDR3 reads CASRTHGQGAKEQYF. The CDR3 DNA follows: TGTGCCAGCAGAACCCACGGACAGGGGGCTAAAGAGCAGTACTTC.

This clonotype was counted at least ten times. CDR3 loop: CSVFLVSYEQYF. CDR3 nucleotide sequence: TGCAGCGTTTTCCTTGTCTCCTACGAGCAGTACTTC. The rearrangement uses TRBV29-1 and TRBJ2-7; D remains ambiguous. The CDR3 has 12 residues. The V gene's germline CDR1 is SQVTM and CDR2 ANQGSEA. V was shortened by 5 bases and J by 0 bases, with 8 bases between the two germline ends.

In its sample, this clonotype was seen many times. CDR3 nucleotide sequence: TGTGCCACCATGGGGGGCAGGGACACCGGGGAGCTGTTTTTT. This translates into CATMGGRDTGELFF. The chain carries TRBV24-1 and TRBJ2-2; D tentatively reads TRBD1 or TRBD2 (6 bases each). The germline CDR1 and CDR2 sequences are KGHDR and SFDVKD. V lost 8 bases and J lost 3, with 12 bases in between. The CDR3 consists of 14 residues.

The J gene is TRBJ2-3, the V gene TRBV5-1, with a tentative D call TRBD1 (6 bases). V was clipped by 2 bases and J by 4 bases, with 11 bases between them. Germline values: CDR1 SGHRS, CDR2 YFSETQ. This CDR3 is built from 14 residues. CDR3 amino acids: CASSLRQVADTQYF. CDR3 in DNA: TGCGCCAGCAGCTTACGACAGGTTGCAGATACGCAGTATTTT.

The chain joins TRBV24-1 to TRBJ2-3; 9 nucleotides line up with TRBD1. The germline V gene encodes CDR1 KGHDR and CDR2 SFDVKD. Trimming removed 4 bases from V and 8 bases from J; junction bases left unmatched: 9. CDR3 length: 15 residues. The CDR3 nucleotides are TGTGCCACCAGTGACACCGGGACAGGGCGCTTTACGCAGTATTTT. Its translation: CATSDTGTGRFTQYF.

This clonotype has ten or more counts. The V gene is TRBV15, the J gene TRBJ2-7, with D perhaps matching TRBD2 (6 bases). CDR3 length: 17 residues. Germline-derived CDR1 and CDR2 are LNHNV and YYDKDF (reference sequence). Trimming shortened V by 0 bases and J by 2 bases, and 17 bases separated the two germline ends. CDR3 amino acids: CATSRDSQGLVTYEQYF. The CDR3 nucleotides read TGTGCCACCAGCAGAGATAGCCAGGGACTCGTTACCTACGAGCAGTACTTC.

The V call is TRBV4-2, the J call TRBJ2-1; TRBD1 matches 8 bases. Germline-derived CDR1 and CDR2 are LGHNA and YNFKEQ. The CDR3 loop spans 15 amino acids. Trimming at V came to 1 base and at J to 8 bases, leaving 7 bases not matched to a gene. CDR3 residues: CASSQGGTGWDEQFF. The CDR3 DNA reads TGTGCCAGCAGCCAAGGTGGGACAGGCTGGGATGAGCAGTTCTTC.

The genes are TRBV3-1 and TRBJ2-1; 7 bases are a match to TRBD2. Looked up from germline, CDR1 is LGHDT and CDR2 is YNNKEL (reference sequence). Trimming at V came to 6 bases and at J to 0 bases, leaving 8 bases not matched to a gene. This CDR3 region has 16 residues. The chain's CDR3 is CASRRSSGGSYNEQFF. CDR3 coding DNA: TGTGCCAGCAGACGTTCTAGCGGAGGCTCCTACAATGAGCAGTTCTTC.

This clonotype was found a few times. V usage is TRBV20-1 and J usage is TRBJ2-6; D is unclear. With 1 base removed from V and 0 bases from J, the gap between germline ends came to 4 bases. The V gene's germline CDR1 is DFQATT and CDR2 SNEGSKA (reference sequence). The CDR3 sequence is 14 residues long. CDR3 region: CSARVLSGANVLTF. CDR3 bases: TGCAGTGCTAGAGTTCTCTCTGGGGCCAACGTCCTGACTTTC.